This T cell receptor (beta chain) was sequenced during a study of neurological immune-mediated disorders. Study results and limitations: Falling below healthy controls, multiple sclerosis showed the least TCR clonal expansion, while HTLV-1-associated myelopathy showed the most.

This clonotype has ten or more counts. The antigen is not known. CDR3 size: 11 residues. CDR1 and CDR2 (germline): DFQATT, SNEGSKA (reference sequence). MiXCR, applied by TCRdb to the 5' RACE reads, yields one record per CDR3 protein. The data show under 70,000 distinct CDR3 sequences, roughly 3.1% seen once. The sample comprised PBMCs. The sequence was collected from a woman in her 50s with multiple sclerosis. The rearrangement uses TRBV20-1 and TRBJ1-2; D may be TRBD1 (5 bases). The CDR3 spells CTGGDGYGYTF. For the CDR3, the DNA is TGCACCGGAGGGGACGGCTATGGCTACACCTTC.